These 9 T cell receptor beta chains share one sample of origin, sequenced in a study of T cell clonality in common variable immunodeficiency. Broader study findings: Fewer deletions and N-nucleotide insertions were reportedly seen in common variable immunodeficiency TCR beta sequences.

Their antigens remain unidentified. Assay used: immunoSEQ multiplex PCR; TCRdb lists only in-frame clones, some missing. This sample has roughly 40,000 clones, each found more than once. The sample taken for sequencing was peripheral blood mononuclear cells. These receptors were collected from a human donor with common variable immunodeficiency.

For this clone: The read ends 3 residues shy of where the CDR3 ends; the end is completed using the germline J gene. This rearrangement joins TRBV5-3 to TRBJ1-5; 10 bases fit TRBD1. TRBV5-3 is reported as an ORF; its role is uncertain. V was pared by 0 bases and J by 7 bases, with 4 bases of the junction left unmatched. The CDR3 consists of 15 residues. This CDR3 is CARSLGDRGRQPQHF. The DNA read from the CDR3 is TGTGCCAGAAGCTTGGGGGACAGGGGAAGGCAGCCC.

CDR3 DNA (partial): TGTGCCAGCAGTGCTGTCTTTAGCAATCAGCCC. Translating gives CASSAVFSNQP. The full CDR3 reads CASSAVFSNQPQHF. The V and J genes are TRBV6-1 and TRBJ1-5; D not resolved. The read gets to within 3 residues of the CDR3 end, and the germline J gene fills in the rest. The germline CDR1 and CDR2 sequences are MNHNS and SASEGT. CDR3 size: 14 residues. Trimming removed 4 bases from V and 0 bases from J, with 7 bases in between.

This clone was detected a few times. The CDR3: CASSSASQETQYF. The DNA read from the CDR3 is TGTGCCAGCAGCTCAGCCAGTCAAGAGACC. This chain connects TRBV7-2 to TRBJ2-5; no firm D call. The read terminates 3 residues ahead of where the CDR3 ends, so the germline J gene completes it. The CDR3 is 13 residues long. Trimming removed 4 bases from V and 2 bases from J, with 8 bases in between. Germline V gene data show CDR1 as SGHTA and CDR2 as FQGNSA.

This clone was seen only a few times. The CDR3 goes on 3 residues after the read ends, and that part is filled in from the germline J gene. J is TRBJ1-3 and V is TRBV5-1; TRBD1 might be the D (5 bases). Germline CDR1 is SGHRS and CDR2 is YFSETQ. The ends were cut back, 3 bases at V and 0 bases at J, with 22 bases in the middle. This CDR3 region has 19 residues. The CDR3 DNA, read in part, is TGCGCCAGCAGCTCTCCAGAGGGGAACTTTGGACGCTCTGGAAACACC. Its protein product is CASSSPEGNFGRSGNT. The CDR3, in full, reads CASSSPEGNFGRSGNTIYF.

As concerns this clone: The read finishes 3 residues shy of the CDR3 end, and the germline J gene is used to complete it. The V gene is TRBV6-2 or TRBV6-3, the J gene TRBJ2-3; 10 positions agree with TRBD1. The junction had 9 bases not matched to a gene; V was cut back by 5 bases and J by 7 bases. In germline, CDR1 is MNHEY, CDR2 SVGEGT. There are 15 residues in the CDR3. The CDR3 DNA, read in part, is TGTGCCAGCAGTAAAGGTGACAGGGGGCTGCATACG. Protein product: CASSKGDRGLHT. The whole CDR3 region reads CASSKGDRGLHTQYF.

There are many counts of this clone. The read ends 3 residues before the CDR3 terminus; that terminus is restored from the germline J gene. V is TRBV5-1 and J is TRBJ2-3; TRBD1 agrees at 7 bases. The J segment lost 2 bases and the V segment lost 4 bases, leaving 7 bases of the junction unmatched. CDR3 length equals 15 residues. The V gene's germline CDR1 is SGHRS and CDR2 YFSETQ. The CDR3 bases that were read are TGCGCCAGCAGCGAAACAGGGGATTTCACAGATACG. This encodes CASSETGDFTDT. The whole CDR3 reads CASSETGDFTDTQYF.

This clone has a handful of counts. The read terminates 3 residues ahead of where the CDR3 ends, so the germline J gene completes it. This rearrangement joins TRBV19 to TRBJ2-7, with TRBD2 matching over 7 bases. This CDR3 contains 13 residues. CDR1 LNHDA and CDR2 SQIVND come from the germline V gene (reference sequence). V was pared by 8 bases and J by 3 bases, with 7 bases of the junction left unmatched. CDR3 bases read: TGTGCCAGTGGGCGGGAGCCCGGCTACGAG. Its protein product is CASGREPGYE. The full CDR3 sequence reads CASGREPGYEQYF.

This clone was observed at least ten times. CDR3 amino acids: CSAGNYEQYF. The CDR3 DNA, read in part, is TGCAGTGCAGGTAACTACGAG. The genes are TRBV20-1 and TRBJ2-7; D uncertain. The CDR3 extends 3 residues past the end of the read, so its final part is completed from the germline J gene. The CDR3 covers 10 residues. Germline V lookup: CDR1 DFQATT, CDR2 SNEGSKA (reference sequence). V lost 6 bases and J lost 3, with 6 bases in between.

This clone was counted at least ten times. From the germline J gene comes the end of the CDR3, since the read stops 3 residues before it. The chain recombines TRBV7-3 with TRBJ1-5, with D possibly TRBD1 on 6 matching bases. CDR3 length equals 15 residues. In germline, CDR1 is SGHTA, CDR2 FQGTGA. The germline V and J ends were trimmed by 8 bases and 3 bases, with 17 bases remaining between them. The covered CDR3 bases are TGTGCCAGCGCAAAAATGGCAGGGGTCAATCAGCCC. It yields the protein CASAKMAGVNQP. The full CDR3 reads CASAKMAGVNQPQHF.